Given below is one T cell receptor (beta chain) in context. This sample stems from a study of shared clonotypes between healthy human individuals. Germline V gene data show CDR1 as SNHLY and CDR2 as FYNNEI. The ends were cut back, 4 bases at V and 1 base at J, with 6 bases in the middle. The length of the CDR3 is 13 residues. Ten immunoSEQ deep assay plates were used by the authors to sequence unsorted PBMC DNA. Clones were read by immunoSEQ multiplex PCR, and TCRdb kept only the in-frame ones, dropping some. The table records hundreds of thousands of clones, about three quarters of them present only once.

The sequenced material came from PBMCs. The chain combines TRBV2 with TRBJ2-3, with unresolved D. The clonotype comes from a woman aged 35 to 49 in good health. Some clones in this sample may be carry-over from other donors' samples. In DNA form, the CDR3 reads TGTGCCAGCAGTGCGGAACGCACAGATACGCAGTATTTT. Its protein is CASSAERTDTQYF.